The 7 T cell receptor beta chains below come from one sample, sequenced in a study of blood T cell repertoires in COVID-19. Sequenced by immunoSEQ multiplex PCR; TCRdb stores in-frame clones only, minus some. The profile covers a few hundred thousand clones, with approximately 83% appearing a single time and 2.2% taken by the ten largest. The sequencing sample was made of PBMCs or T cells enriched from blood (not recorded which). These receptors all stem from a man aged 25-45 years who had recovered from COVID-19.

This rearrangement joins TRBV12-3 or TRBV12-4 to TRBJ1-1; D remains ambiguous. The CDR3 is made up of 13 amino acids. V shed 3 bases and J shed 4 bases, with 9 bases lying between them. CDR3 loop: CASSFLSGTEAFF. DNA for the CDR3: TGTGCCAGCAGTTTTTTGTCGGGCACTGAAGCTTTCTTT.

In its sample, this clone was seen once. This sequence joins TRBV6-5 and TRBJ2-5; a weak D match, TRBD1 (5 bases). The CDR3 runs 13 residues. The germline gives CDR1 MNHEY, CDR2 SVGAGI. V lost 7 bases, J lost 5 bases, and 14 bases lay in between. The CDR3 region is CASTQGSPETQYF. As DNA, the CDR3 is TGTGCCAGCACCCAGGGTAGCCCGGAGACCCAGTACTTC.

The chain links TRBV7-3 to TRBJ2-6; D unresolved. Trimming stripped 6 bases from V and 0 bases from J, with 6 bases between. Germline V gene data show CDR1 as SGHTA and CDR2 as FQGTGA. This CDR3 has 14 amino acids. The CDR3, as DNA: TGTGCCAGCAGTTTTAACTCTGGGGCCAACGTCCTGACTTTC. This sequence encodes CASSFNSGANVLTF.

This chain links TRBV4-1 with TRBJ2-1; possibly TRBD2 for D (7 bases). CDR3 length: 17 amino acids. Per the germline V gene, CDR1 is MGHRA and CDR2 is YSYEKL. V lost 0 bases and J lost 2, with 14 bases in between. The chain's CDR3 is CASSQEWAGAPYNEQFF. The CDR3 region has the DNA TGCGCCAGCAGCCAAGAATGGGCGGGGGCTCCCTACAATGAGCAGTTCTTC.

This chain joins TRBV19 and TRBJ2-7; D may be TRBD2 (5 bases). V gave up 3 bases and J gave up 7 bases, with 16 bases separating them. This CDR3 has 14 residues. Germline loops: CDR1 LNHDA, CDR2 SQIVND (reference sequence). The CDR3 protein is CASSMRPSRGEQYF. Written as DNA, the CDR3 is TGTGCCAGTAGTATGAGGCCATCCCGCGGGGAGCAGTACTTC.

V usage is TRBV24-1 and J usage is TRBJ2-2; TRBD1 aligns across 8 bases. The CDR3 has 14 residues. V shed 9 bases and J 5 bases; nucleotides not matched to a gene: 7. Germline V gene data show CDR1 as KGHDR and CDR2 as SFDVKD. The CDR3 DNA is TGTGCCACCGCGGGGACAGGAGGAACCGGGGAGCTGTTTTTT. It translates to CATAGTGGTGELFF.

The genes are TRBV5-5 and TRBJ1-1, with D possibly TRBD1 on 5 matching bases. This CDR3 comprises 14 residues. From germline, CDR1 is SGHKS and CDR2 YYEKEE (reference sequence). Trimming removed 0 bases at V and 1 base at J, with 7 bases between. The CDR3 loop reads CASSLDRTNTEAFF. In DNA, the CDR3 is TGTGCCAGCAGCTTGGACAGGACGAACACTGAAGCTTTCTTT. The full variable domain, its missing parts supplied by reference TRBV5-5 and TRBJ1-1, is DAGVTQSPTHLIKTRGQQVTLRCSPISGHKSVSWYQQVLGQGPQFIFQYYEKEERGRGNFPDRFSARQFPNYSSELNVNALLLGDSALYLCASSLDRTNTEAFFGQGTRLTVV.